These 17 T cell receptor beta chains were sequenced from one sample in a study of cytomegalovirus exposure and HLA in healthy donors. With 60 Vbeta and 13 Jbeta primers, the PCR was carried out. The protocol was immunoSEQ multiplex PCR, while the TCRdb copy is restricted to in-frame clones and leaves out a portion. The table records under 200,000 clones, around 84% of them present only once. Sequenced sample: PBMCs. Receptor source: a woman aged 35 to 49 in good health and CMV-seronegative.

The rearrangement joins TRBV7-2 to TRBJ1-5; 7 nucleotides agree with TRBD1. V shed 1 base, J shed 6 bases, and the junction held 12 bases outside the gene matches. The CDR3 has 17 amino acids. Germline V lookup: CDR1 SGHTA, CDR2 FQGNSA. The DNA for the CDR3 is TGTGCCAGCAGCTTAGAGTACGTCAAGGGGGCGGGTCAGCCCCAGCATTTT. The encoded protein is CASSLEYVKGAGQPQHF.

For this clone: Distinct nucleotide sequences in the sample also encode this CDR3. The rearrangement joins TRBV5-4 to TRBJ2-5; maybe TRBD1 (6 bases). Germline CDR1 reads SGHNT; CDR2 reads YYREEE (reference sequence). This CDR3 is 14 amino acids long. V lost 2 bases, J lost 5 bases, and 13 bases lay in between. The CDR3: CASSLQGWGETQYF. The CDR3 bases are TGTGCCAGCAGCTTACAGGGTTGGGGGGAGACCCAGTACTTC.

This clone has only one observation. The rearrangement links TRBV5-1 to TRBJ1-1; 7 positions agree with TRBD1. Germline CDR1 SGHRS, CDR2 YFSETQ. J was trimmed by 4 bases and V by 4 bases; bases with no gene match: 1. The CDR3 runs 12 residues. CDR3 protein: CASSRDSTEAFF. As DNA, the CDR3 is TGCGCCAGCAGCCGGGACAGCACTGAAGCTTTCTTT. The full variable domain, completed using reference TRBV5-1 and TRBJ1-1, is KAGVTQTPRYLIKTRGQQVTLSCSPISGHRSVSWYQQTPGQGLQFLFEYFSETQRNKGNFPGRFSGRQFSNSRSEMNVSTLELGDSALYLCASSRDSTEAFFGQGTRLTVV.

J is TRBJ2-7 and V is TRBV6-5; D remains ambiguous. Germline V CDR1 and CDR2: MNHEY, SVGAGI. Trimming took off 1 base at V and 2 bases at J, with 12 bases between the two ends. This CDR3 comprises 15 residues. The CDR3 spells CASSYLGRSAYEQYF. Here the CDR3 DNA reads TGTGCCAGCAGTTACTTGGGCAGGTCCGCCTACGAGCAGTACTTC.

This clone was seen just once. In DNA form, the CDR3 reads TGTGCCAGCAGCTTAGGTCTAGCGGGGGGGATGGCAGATACGCAGTATTTT. Translation: CASSLGLAGGMADTQYF. The chain uses TRBV7-6 and TRBJ2-3, with 12 bases identical to TRBD2. This CDR3 contains 17 residues. Germline V lookup: CDR1 SGHVS, CDR2 FNYEAQ. Germline trimming cut 1 base from V and 4 bases from J; bases unmatched to any gene: 6.

V is TRBV27 and J is TRBJ1-6; 8 bases are a match to TRBD1. Germline assignment: CDR1 MNHEY and CDR2 SMNVEV (reference sequence). The CDR3 is 16 residues long. V was pared by 0 bases and J by 5 bases, with 3 bases of the junction left unmatched. This CDR3 reads CASSLSRTGNNSPLHF. The CDR3 nucleotides read TGTGCCAGCAGTTTATCCCGGACAGGGAATAATTCACCCCTCCACTTT.

The chain employs TRBV7-9 and TRBJ2-7; 7 bases agree with TRBD2. The J segment lost 6 bases and the V segment lost 1 base, leaving 3 bases of the junction unmatched. The germline CDR1 and CDR2 sequences are SEHNR and FQNEAQ (reference sequence). This CDR3 has 13 residues. The CDR3 DNA sequence: TGTGCCAGCAGCTTAGGTCGGGGGGTCGAGCAGTACTTC. It encodes CASSLGRGVEQYF. Full variable domain (rest looked up from reference TRBV7-9 and TRBJ2-7): DTGVSQNPRHKITKRGQNVTFRCDPISEHNRLYWYRQTLGQGPEFLTYFQNEAQLEKSRLLSDRFSAERPKGSFSTLEIQRTEQGDSAMYLCASSLGRGVEQYFGPGTRLTVT.

V gene TRBV11-2 combines with J gene TRBJ2-7, with 14 nucleotides matching TRBD2. Germline CDR1 SGHAT, CDR2 FQNNGV. The CDR3 length is 16 residues. Germline trimming cut 5 bases from V and 9 bases from J; bases unmatched to any gene: 12. The CDR3 coding sequence is TGTGCCAGCAGCGAGACTAGCGGGGGGGCCTTTACAGGGCAGTACTTC. It codes for CASSETSGGAFTGQYF.

This clone was seen more than once but under ten times. This chain connects TRBV4-2 to TRBJ2-7; 11 nucleotides align to TRBD2. The CDR3 contains 15 residues. CDR1 and CDR2 from the germline V gene are LGHNA and YNFKEQ. Trimming at V came to 0 bases and at J to 6 bases, leaving 4 bases not matched to a gene. The CDR3 here is CASSQDLAGGREQYF. The CDR3 coding sequence is TGTGCCAGCAGCCAAGACCTAGCGGGGGGTCGCGAGCAGTACTTC.

The chain is built from TRBV7-9 and TRBJ2-1; 9 bases match TRBD1. The V segment lost 4 bases and the J segment 9 bases; nucleotides outside the gene matches: 10. The CDR3 has 15 amino acids. Per the germline V gene, CDR1 is SEHNR and CDR2 is FQNEAQ (reference sequence). In DNA form, the CDR3 reads TGTGCCAGCAGCTCCACCTTTACAGGGGGCGGTGAGCAGTTCTTC. This gives the protein CASSSTFTGGGEQFF.

This clone was recorded once. The rearrangement joins TRBV5-1 to TRBJ1-1; 9 bases are a match to TRBD1. V shed 1 base, J shed 1 base, and the junction held 5 bases outside the gene matches. This CDR3 contains 16 residues. Germline loops: CDR1 SGHRS, CDR2 YFSETQ. CDR3 region: CASSLNPDRGNTEAFF. The CDR3 nucleotides are TGCGCCAGCAGCTTGAATCCGGACAGGGGGAACACTGAAGCTTTCTTT.

The chain joins TRBV2 to TRBJ2-5; unclear D gene. The germline gives CDR1 SNHLY, CDR2 FYNNEI. Trimming took 7 bases from V and 2 from J, leaving 11 bases between them. CDR3 length: 13 residues. The CDR3 spells CASNAERQETQYF. The CDR3 nucleotides read TGTGCCAGCAACGCGGAGAGACAAGAGACCCAGTACTTC.

The J gene is TRBJ1-1, the V gene TRBV27, with TRBD1 matching over 7 bases. J was trimmed by 9 bases and V by 5 bases; bases with no gene match: 9. This CDR3 spans 13 amino acids. The germline V gene has CDR1 MNHEY and CDR2 SMNVEV (reference sequence). DNA for the CDR3: TGTGCCAGCAGTAGACAGGGATTACCGCAAGCTTTCTTT. It translates to CASSRQGLPQAFF.

The chain couples TRBV25-1 to TRBJ2-1; a possible D gene is TRBD1 (5 bases). The V end was cut by 2 bases, the J end by 7 bases, with 18 bases between. Germline CDR1 is MGHDK and CDR2 is SYGVNS. The CDR3 covers 16 residues. The CDR3 here is CASSERKGQSSNEQFF. The CDR3, as DNA: TGTGCCAGCAGTGAACGTAAGGGGCAGTCGTCAAATGAGCAGTTCTTC.

This clone came up a few times. The CDR3 region is CASSPGLGSNQPQHF. In DNA form, the CDR3 reads TGTGCCAGCAGCCCGGGACTTGGGAGCAATCAGCCCCAGCATTTT. This rearrangement joins TRBV5-5 to TRBJ1-5, with a possible D match to TRBD1 (5 bases). The CDR3 extends over 15 amino acids. V was pared by 4 bases and J by 1 base, with 12 bases between. CDR1 is SGHKS, CDR2 YYEKEE, per germline (reference sequence).

The rearrangement uses TRBV5-1 and TRBJ2-3, with 9 bases that match TRBD1. Unmatched junction bases numbered 4, after V lost 2 bases and J lost 3 bases. CDR1 and CDR2 (germline): SGHRS, YFSETQ. The CDR3 has 15 residues. The DNA of the CDR3 is TGCGCCAGCAGCTTACAGGGGGCAAGTACAGATACGCAGTATTTT. Its protein is CASSLQGASTDTQYF.

The rearrangement links TRBV6-5 to TRBJ2-2; TRBD2 is a possible D gene (6 bases). This CDR3 spans 14 amino acids. The germline V gene encodes CDR1 MNHEY and CDR2 SVGAGI. Deletions cut 7 bases from V and 1 base from J, with 10 bases between. CDR3 protein: CASKGRLNTGELFF. The CDR3 coding sequence is TGTGCCAGCAAGGGGAGGTTGAACACCGGGGAGCTGTTTTTT.